This T cell receptor beta chain was captured by sequencing in a study of blood T cell repertoires in COVID-19. The overall study: The United States, Italy and Spain supplied acute and convalescent COVID-19 samples. PBMCs, B-cell-depleted T cells, or T cells were the source of the cDNA or gDNA that made up the material.

V shed 2 bases and J shed 7 bases, with 12 bases lying between them. This CDR3 comprises 15 residues. The germline V gene has CDR1 MGHRA and CDR2 YSYEKL. Assay used: immunoSEQ multiplex PCR; TCRdb lists only in-frame clones, some missing. Of about 120,000 clones in the sample, roughly 87% were seen once. The source of this sequence is a man at least 80 years old with active or convalescent COVID-19. The rearrangement links TRBV4-1 to TRBJ1-6; D is undetermined. Sequenced material: peripheral blood. The CDR3 spells CASSQTARINSPLHF. Here the CDR3 DNA reads TGCGCCAGCAGCCAAACAGCACGGATCAATTCACCCCTCCACTTT.